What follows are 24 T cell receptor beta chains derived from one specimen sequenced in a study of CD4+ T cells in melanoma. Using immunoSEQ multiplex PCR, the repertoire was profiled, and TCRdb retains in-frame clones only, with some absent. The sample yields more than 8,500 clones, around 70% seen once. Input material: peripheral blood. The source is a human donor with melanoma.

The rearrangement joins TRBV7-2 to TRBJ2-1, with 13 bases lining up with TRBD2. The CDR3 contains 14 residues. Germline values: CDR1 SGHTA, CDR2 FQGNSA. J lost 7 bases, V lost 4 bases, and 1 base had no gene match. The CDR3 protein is CASSWTSGGNEQFF. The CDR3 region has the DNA TGTGCCAGCAGCTGGACTAGCGGGGGTAATGAGCAGTTCTTC. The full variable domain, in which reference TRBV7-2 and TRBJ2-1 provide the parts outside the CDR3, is GAGVSQSPSNKVTEKGKDVELRCDPISGHTALYWYRQSLGQGLEFLIYFQGNSAPDKSGLPSDRFSAERTGGSVSTLTIQRTQQEDSAVYLCASSWTSGGNEQFFGPGTRLTVL.

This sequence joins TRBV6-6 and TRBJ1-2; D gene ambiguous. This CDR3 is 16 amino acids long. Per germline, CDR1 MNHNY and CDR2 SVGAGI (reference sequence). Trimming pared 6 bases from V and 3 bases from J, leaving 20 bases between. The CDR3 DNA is TGTGCCAGCAGCGCGCTGGGCGATCACACTTACTATGGCTACACCTTC. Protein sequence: CASSALGDHTYYGYTF.

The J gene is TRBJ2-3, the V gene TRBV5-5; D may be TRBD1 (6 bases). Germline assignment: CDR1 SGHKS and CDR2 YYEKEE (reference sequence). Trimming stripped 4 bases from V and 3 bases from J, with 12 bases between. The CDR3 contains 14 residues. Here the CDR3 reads CASSLLTGTDTQYF. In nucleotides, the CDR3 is TGTGCCAGCAGCCTTCTTACAGGGACAGATACGCAGTATTTT.

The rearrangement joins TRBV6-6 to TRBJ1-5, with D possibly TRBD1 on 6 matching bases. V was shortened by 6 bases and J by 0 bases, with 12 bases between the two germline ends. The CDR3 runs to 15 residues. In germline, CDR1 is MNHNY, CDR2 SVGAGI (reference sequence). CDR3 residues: CASSLGTFSNQPQHF. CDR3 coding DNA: TGTGCCAGCAGCCTTGGGACATTTAGCAATCAGCCCCAGCATTTT.

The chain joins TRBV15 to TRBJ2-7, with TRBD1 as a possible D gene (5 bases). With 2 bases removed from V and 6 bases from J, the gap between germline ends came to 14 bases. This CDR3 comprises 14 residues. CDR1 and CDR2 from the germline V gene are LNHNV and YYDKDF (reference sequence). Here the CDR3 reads CATSRSRESSEQYF. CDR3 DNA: TGTGCCACCAGCAGATCCAGGGAAAGTTCCGAGCAGTACTTC.

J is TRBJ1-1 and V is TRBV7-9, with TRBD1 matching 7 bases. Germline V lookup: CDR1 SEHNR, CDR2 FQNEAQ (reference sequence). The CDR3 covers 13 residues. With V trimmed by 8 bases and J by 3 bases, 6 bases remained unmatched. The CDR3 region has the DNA TGTGCCAGCGGGGGGACAGCTTACACTGAAGCTTTCTTT. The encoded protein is CASGGTAYTEAFF.

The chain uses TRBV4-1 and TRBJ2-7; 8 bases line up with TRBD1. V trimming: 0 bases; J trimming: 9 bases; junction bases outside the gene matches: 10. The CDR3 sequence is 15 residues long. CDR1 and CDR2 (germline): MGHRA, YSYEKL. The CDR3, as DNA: TGCGCCAGCAGCCAAGAAGCAGGACAGGGTCGTGGGCAGTACTTC. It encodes CASSQEAGQGRGQYF.

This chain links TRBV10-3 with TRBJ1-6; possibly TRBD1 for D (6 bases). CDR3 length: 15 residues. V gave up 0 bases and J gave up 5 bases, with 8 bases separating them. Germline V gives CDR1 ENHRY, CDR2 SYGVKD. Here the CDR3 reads CAISESQGNNSPLHF. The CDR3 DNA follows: TGTGCCATCAGTGAGTCTCAGGGGAATAATTCACCCCTCCACTTT.

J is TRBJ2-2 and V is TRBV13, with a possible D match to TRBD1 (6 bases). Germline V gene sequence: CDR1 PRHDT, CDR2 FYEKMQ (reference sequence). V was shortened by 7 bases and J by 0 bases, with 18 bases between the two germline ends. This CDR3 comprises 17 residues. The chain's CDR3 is CASNQDWDNANTGELFF. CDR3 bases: TGTGCCAGCAACCAGGACTGGGACAACGCGAACACCGGGGAGCTGTTTTTT.

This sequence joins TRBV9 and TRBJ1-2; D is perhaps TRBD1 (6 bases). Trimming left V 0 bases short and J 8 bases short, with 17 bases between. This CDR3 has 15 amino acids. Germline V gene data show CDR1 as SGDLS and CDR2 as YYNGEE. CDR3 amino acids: CASSVDLTGREGYTF. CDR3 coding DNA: TGTGCCAGCAGCGTAGACTTGACAGGCAGAGAGGGCTACACCTTC. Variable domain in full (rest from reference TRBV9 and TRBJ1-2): DSGVTQTPKHLITATGQRVTLRCSPRSGDLSVYWYQQSLDQGLQFLIQYYNGEERAKGNILERFSAQQFPDLHSELNLSSLELGDSALYFCASSVDLTGREGYTFGSGTRLTVV.

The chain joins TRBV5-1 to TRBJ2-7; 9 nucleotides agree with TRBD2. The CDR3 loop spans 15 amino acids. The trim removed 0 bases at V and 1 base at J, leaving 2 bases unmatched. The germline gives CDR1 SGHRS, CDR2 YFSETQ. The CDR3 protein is CASSLVSGGSYEQYF. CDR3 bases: TGCGCCAGCAGCTTGGTTAGCGGGGGTTCCTACGAGCAGTACTTC.

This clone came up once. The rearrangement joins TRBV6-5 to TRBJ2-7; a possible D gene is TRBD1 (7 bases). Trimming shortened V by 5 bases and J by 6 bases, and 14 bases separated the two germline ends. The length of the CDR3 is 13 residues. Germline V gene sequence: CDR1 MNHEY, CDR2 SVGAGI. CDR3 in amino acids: CASSLRGAFEQYF. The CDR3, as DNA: TGTGCCAGCAGTCTCAGGGGGGCCTTCGAGCAGTACTTC.

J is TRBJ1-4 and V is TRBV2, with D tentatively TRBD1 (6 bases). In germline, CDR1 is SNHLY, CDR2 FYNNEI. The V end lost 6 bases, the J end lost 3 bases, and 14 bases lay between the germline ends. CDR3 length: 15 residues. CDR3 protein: CASRRSTGSNEKLFF. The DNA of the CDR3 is TGTGCCAGCAGGAGATCGACAGGCTCTAATGAAAAACTGTTTTTT. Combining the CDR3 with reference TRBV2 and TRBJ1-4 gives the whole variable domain EPEVTQTPSHQVTQMGQEVILRCVPISNHLYFYWYRQILGQKVEFLVSFYNNEISEKSEIFDDQFSVERPDGSNFTLKIRSTKLEDSAMYFCASRRSTGSNEKLFFGSGTQLSVL.

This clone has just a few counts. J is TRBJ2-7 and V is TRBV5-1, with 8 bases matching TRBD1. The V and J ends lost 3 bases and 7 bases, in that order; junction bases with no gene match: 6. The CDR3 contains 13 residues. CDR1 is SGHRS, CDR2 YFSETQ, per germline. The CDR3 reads CASSYGTGKEQYF. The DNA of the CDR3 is TGCGCCAGCAGCTACGGGACAGGAAAGGAGCAGTACTTC. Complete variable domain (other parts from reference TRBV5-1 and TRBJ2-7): KAGVTQTPRYLIKTRGQQVTLSCSPISGHRSVSWYQQTPGQGLQFLFEYFSETQRNKGNFPGRFSGRQFSNSRSEMNVSTLELGDSALYLCASSYGTGKEQYFGPGTRLTVT.

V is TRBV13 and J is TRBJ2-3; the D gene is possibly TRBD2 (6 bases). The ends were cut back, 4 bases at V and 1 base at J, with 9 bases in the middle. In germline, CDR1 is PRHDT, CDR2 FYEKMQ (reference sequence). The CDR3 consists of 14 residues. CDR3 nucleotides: TGTGCCAGCAGCTACGGGAGAGGCACAGATACGCAGTATTTT. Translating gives CASSYGRGTDTQYF.

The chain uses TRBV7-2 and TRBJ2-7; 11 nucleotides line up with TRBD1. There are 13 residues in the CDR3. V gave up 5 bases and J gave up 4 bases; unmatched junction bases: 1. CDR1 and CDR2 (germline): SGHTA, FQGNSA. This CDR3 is CASSGQGAYEQYF. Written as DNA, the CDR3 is TGTGCCAGCAGCGGACAGGGGGCGTACGAGCAGTACTTC. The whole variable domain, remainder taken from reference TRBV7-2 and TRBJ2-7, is GAGVSQSPSNKVTEKGKDVELRCDPISGHTALYWYRQSLGQGLEFLIYFQGNSAPDKSGLPSDRFSAERTGGSVSTLTIQRTQQEDSAVYLCASSGQGAYEQYFGPGTRLTVT.

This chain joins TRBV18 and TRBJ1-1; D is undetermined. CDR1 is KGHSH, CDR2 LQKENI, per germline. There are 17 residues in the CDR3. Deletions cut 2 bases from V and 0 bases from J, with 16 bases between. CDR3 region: CASSPNRLRMMNTEAFF. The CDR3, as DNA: TGTGCCAGCTCACCAAATAGACTGCGGATGATGAACACTGAAGCTTTCTTT.

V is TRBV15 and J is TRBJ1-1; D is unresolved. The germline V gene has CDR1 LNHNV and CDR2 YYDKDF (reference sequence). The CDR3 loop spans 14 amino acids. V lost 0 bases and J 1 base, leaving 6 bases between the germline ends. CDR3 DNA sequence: TGTGCCACCAGCAGAGATCTTGGGAACACTGAAGCTTTCTTT. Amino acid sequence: CATSRDLGNTEAFF.

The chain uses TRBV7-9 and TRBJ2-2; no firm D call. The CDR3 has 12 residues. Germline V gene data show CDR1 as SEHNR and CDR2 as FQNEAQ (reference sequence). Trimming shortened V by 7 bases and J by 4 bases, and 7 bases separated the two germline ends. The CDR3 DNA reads TGTGCCAGCACCTGGGGCACCGGGGAGCTGTTTTTT. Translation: CASTWGTGELFF.

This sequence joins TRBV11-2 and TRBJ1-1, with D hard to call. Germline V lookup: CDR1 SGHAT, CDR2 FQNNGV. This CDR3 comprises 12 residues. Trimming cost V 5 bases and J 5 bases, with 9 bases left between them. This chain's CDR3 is CASSPGWTEAFF. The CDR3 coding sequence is TGTGCCAGCAGCCCTGGTTGGACTGAAGCTTTCTTT.

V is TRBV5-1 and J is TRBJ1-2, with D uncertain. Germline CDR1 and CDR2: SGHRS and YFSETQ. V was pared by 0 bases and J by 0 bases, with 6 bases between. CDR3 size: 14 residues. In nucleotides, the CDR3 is TGCGCCAGCAGCTTGGGCCCAGCTAACTATGGCTACACCTTC. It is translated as CASSLGPANYGYTF.

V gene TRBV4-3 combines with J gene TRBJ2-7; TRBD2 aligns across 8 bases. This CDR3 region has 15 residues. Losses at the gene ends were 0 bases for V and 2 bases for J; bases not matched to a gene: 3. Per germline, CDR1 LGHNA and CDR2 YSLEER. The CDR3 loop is CASSQESGGAYEQYF. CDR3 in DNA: TGCGCCAGCAGCCAAGAGAGCGGGGGAGCCTACGAGCAGTACTTC.

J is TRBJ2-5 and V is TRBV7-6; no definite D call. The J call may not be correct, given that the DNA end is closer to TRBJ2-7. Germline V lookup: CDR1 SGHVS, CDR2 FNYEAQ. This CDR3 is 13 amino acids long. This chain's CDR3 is CASSWARSYEQYF. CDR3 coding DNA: TGTGCCAGCAGCTGGGCCCGGTCCTACGAGCAGTACTTC.

The CDR3 loop reads CASSIGAGRETQYF. The CDR3 coding sequence is TGTGCCAGTAGTATAGGCGCGGGGAGGGAGACCCAGTACTTC. The rearrangement joins TRBV19 to TRBJ2-5; possible D gene TRBD2, 6 bases. Trimming stripped 1 base from V and 5 bases from J, with 11 bases between. The CDR3 runs to 14 residues. The V gene's germline CDR1 is LNHDA and CDR2 SQIVND (reference sequence).